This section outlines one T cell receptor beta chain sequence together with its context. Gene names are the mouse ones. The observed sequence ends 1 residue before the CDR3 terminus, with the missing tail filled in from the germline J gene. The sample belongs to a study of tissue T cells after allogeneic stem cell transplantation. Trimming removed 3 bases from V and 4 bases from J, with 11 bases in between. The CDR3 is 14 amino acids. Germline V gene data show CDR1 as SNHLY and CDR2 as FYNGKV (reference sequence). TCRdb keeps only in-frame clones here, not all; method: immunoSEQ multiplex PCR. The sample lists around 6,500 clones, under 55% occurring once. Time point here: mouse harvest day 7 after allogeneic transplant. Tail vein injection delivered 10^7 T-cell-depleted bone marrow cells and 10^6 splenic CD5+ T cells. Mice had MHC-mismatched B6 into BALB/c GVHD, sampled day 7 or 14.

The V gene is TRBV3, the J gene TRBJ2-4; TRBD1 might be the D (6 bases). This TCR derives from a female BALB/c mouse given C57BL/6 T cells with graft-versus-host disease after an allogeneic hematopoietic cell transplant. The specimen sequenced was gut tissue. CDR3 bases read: TGTGCCAGCAGCTTCCGGGACAAAAAAAACACCTTGTAC. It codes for CASSFRDKKNTLY. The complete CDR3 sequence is CASSFRDKKNTLYF.